This is a list of T cell receptor beta chains from one sample in a study of blood T cell repertoires in COVID-19. Profiling relied on immunoSEQ multiplex PCR, and the TCRdb table lists in-frame clones only, not all of them. The top ten hold roughly 2% of the sample, which has 330,000 or so clones, around 87% seen once. Sequencing was carried out using PBMCs or T cells enriched from blood (not recorded which). The receptors come from a middle-aged man in a cohort exposed to, infected with or recovered from COVID-19 (not recorded which). Each CDR3 is given with its conserved first and last residue. The D gene is left open where the match is weak. Size tells how often a clone was seen (once, few, many) or the class of an expanded clone, and some rows leave it out.

clone size,V gene,D gene,J gene,CDR3 protein,CDR3 DNA
NA,TRBV5-8,NA,TRBJ1-1,CASSFDIRRNTEAFF,TGTGCCAGCAGCTTTGATATAAGGAGGAACACTGAAGCTTTCTTT
NA,TRBV3-1/TRBV3-2,TRBD2,TRBJ2-1,CASRLAGGDNEQFF,TGTGCCAGCCGACTAGCGGGAGGTGACAATGAGCAGTTCTTC
NA,TRBV19,NA,TRBJ1-6,CASNLRFNNSPLHF,TGTGCCAGTAACCTGCGGTTTAATAATTCACCCCTCCACTTT
NA,TRBV28,TRBD1,TRBJ1-2,CASSLGTATNYGYTF,TGTGCCAGCAGTTTAGGGACAGCGACTAACTATGGCTACACCTTC
NA,TRBV19,TRBD2,TRBJ2-1,CASSISRGSYNEQFF,TGTGCCAGTAGTATTTCCCGCGGGAGTTATAATGAGCAGTTCTTC
NA,TRBV6-5,NA,TRBJ1-2,CASSSRPVYNYGYTF,TGTGCCAGCAGCTCGCGGCCGGTTTACAACTATGGCTACACCTTC
NA,TRBV7-8,TRBD1,TRBJ1-1,CASSWGQTMNTEAFF,TGTGCCAGCAGCTGGGGACAGACTATGAACACTGAAGCTTTCTTT
NA,TRBV5-4,TRBD2,TRBJ2-3,CASSSWTSGIADTQYF,TGTGCCAGCAGTAGTTGGACTAGCGGGATCGCAGATACGCAGTATTTT
NA,TRBV2,TRBD1,TRBJ1-6,CASSPQGGSYNSPLHF,TGTGCCAGCAGTCCTCAGGGGGGCTCCTATAATTCACCCCTCCACTTT
once,TRBV2,NA,TRBJ1-1,CADSGQNTEAFF,TGTGCCGACTCGGGACAGAACACTGAAGCTTTCTTT
few,TRBV6-5,NA,TRBJ1-3,CASSYSSWGSGNTIYF,TGTGCCAGCAGTTACTCGAGCTGGGGCTCAGGAAACACCATATATTTT
NA,TRBV3-1/TRBV3-2,NA,TRBJ1-5,CASSQDRGQPQHF,TGTGCCAGCAGCCAAGATCGCGGTCAGCCCCAGCATTTT
NA,TRBV5-1,NA,TRBJ2-7,CASSLGPGDYEQYF,TGCGCCAGCAGCTTGGGTCCAGGTGACTACGAGCAGTACTTC
NA,TRBV5-1,TRBD2,TRBJ2-3,CASSRGLAGNTDTQYF,TGCGCCAGCAGCCGCGGACTAGCGGGAAACACAGATACGCAGTATTTT
once,TRBV2,TRBD1,TRBJ1-3,CASRQGAAGNTIYF,TGTGCCAGCAGGCAGGGGGCGGCTGGAAACACCATATATTTT
few,TRBV11-3,TRBD1,TRBJ2-1,CASSPGQGISYNEQFF,TGTGCCAGCAGCCCCGGACAGGGGATCTCCTACAATGAGCAGTTCTTC
NA,TRBV5-1,NA,TRBJ1-2,CASSLTHNYGYTF,TGCGCCAGCAGCTTGACTCATAACTATGGCTACACCTTC
NA,TRBV18,TRBD2,TRBJ2-7,CASSPPGLADTSYEQYF,TGTGCCAGCTCACCGCCGGGACTAGCGGATACCTCCTACGAGCAGTACTTC
NA,TRBV24-1,TRBD2,TRBJ2-5,CATSDSRLAGKETQYF,TGTGCCACCAGTGATTCGAGACTAGCGGGGAAAGAGACCCAGTACTTC
NA,TRBV5-1,NA,TRBJ1-2,CASNQDSSNYGYTF,TGCGCCAGCAATCAGGACTCGTCTAACTATGGCTACACCTTC
NA,TRBV19,NA,TRBJ2-3,CASSIVEGDRGGPGTDTQYF,TGTGCCAGTAGTATAGTCGAGGGAGACAGGGGAGGGCCTGGCACAGATACGCAGTATTTT
few,TRBV28,TRBD2,TRBJ2-1,CASGGGGAELYNEQFF,TGTGCCAGCGGCGGGGGGGGCGCAGAGTTATACAATGAGCAGTTCTTC
NA,TRBV4-1,TRBD1,TRBJ2-7,CASSQDFSRDRASSEQYF,TGCGCCAGCAGCCAAGATTTTTCCAGGGACAGGGCCTCCAGCGAGCAGTACTTC
NA,TRBV28,NA,TRBJ2-3,CASSLIGGLGTDTQYF,TGTGCCAGCAGTTTAATCGGCGGGTTGGGCACAGATACGCAGTATTTT
NA,TRBV10-3,TRBD1,TRBJ1-2,CAITPGGTVYGYTF,TGTGCCATCACTCCAGGGGGGACAGTTTATGGCTACACCTTC
once,TRBV5-6,NA,TRBJ1-2,CASSLELANYGYTF,TGTGCCAGCAGCTTGGAGCTAGCTAACTATGGCTACACCTTC
NA,TRBV3-1/TRBV3-2,TRBD1,TRBJ1-2,CASSQDDRVVSYGYTF,TGTGCCAGCAGCCAAGATGACAGGGTAGTATCTTATGGCTACACCTTC
NA,TRBV21-1,NA,TRBJ2-2,CASSKGDRSDTGELFF,TGTGCCAGCAGCAAAGGGGACAGGTCGGACACCGGGGAGCTGTTTTTT
NA,TRBV7-2,NA,TRBJ2-5,CASSPSRSGETQYF,TGTGCCAGCAGCCCCAGCCGGAGTGGAGAGACCCAGTACTTC
once,TRBV6-6,TRBD2,TRBJ2-3,CASSFWRERLDTQYF,TGTGCCAGCAGTTTCTGGCGGGAGAGGTTGGATACGCAGTATTTT
NA,TRBV7-9,NA,TRBJ1-6,CASSSSGGNSPLHF,TGTGCCAGCAGCTCCTCCGGGGGGAATTCACCCCTCCACTTT
NA,TRBV27,NA,TRBJ2-7,CASSFRESYEQYF,TGTGCCAGCAGTTTCAGGGAATCCTACGAGCAGTACTTC
NA,TRBV7-2,NA,TRBJ2-7,CASSLESLSGYEQYF,TGTGCCAGCAGCTTAGAATCCCTATCGGGCTACGAGCAGTACTTC